The 17 T cell receptor beta chains below all came from one sample that was sequenced in a study of T cell changes during pregnancy in multiple sclerosis (dated by TCRdb to the late 2010s). Preparation of the library involved the immunoSEQ multiplex PCR assay. TCRdb limited this immuneACCESS table to in-frame rearrangements with V and J called. A share of clones is missing; checked studies link under half to unresolved V genes, and the rest is unexplained. The sample table contains over 90,000 clones; only one count was recorded for approximately 90% of them. 0.8% to 0.95% of the sample belongs to the ten largest clones. The material was peripheral blood, obtained before pregnancy. The receptors originated from a female donor with multiple sclerosis, enrolled in a pregnancy study.

The chain carries TRBV10-1 and TRBJ2-7, with TRBD1 matching 7 bases. The V gene's germline CDR1 is WNHNN and CDR2 SYGVQD (reference sequence). V shed 4 bases and J 4 bases; nucleotides not matched to a gene: 4. The length of the CDR3 is 13 residues. The CDR3: CASSGQGRYEQYF. DNA of the CDR3: TGCGCCAGCAGTGGACAGGGTCGGTACGAGCAGTACTTC.

This clone was seen only once. The chain uses TRBV7-9 and TRBJ2-7, with D possibly matching TRBD2 (5 bases). This CDR3 has 13 residues. Per germline, CDR1 SEHNR and CDR2 FQNEAQ (reference sequence). Between the trimmed V and J ends, which lost 5 bases and 7 bases, there was a span of 15 bases. The CDR3, as DNA: TGTGCCAGCAGCCCGGACCCCCGGAGGGAGCAGTACTTC. It specifies CASSPDPRREQYF.

Only one count was recorded for this clone. The chain employs TRBV1 and TRBJ1-5. TRBV1 is noted as a pseudogene. CDR3 length: 16 amino acids. The CDR3 sequence: CTSSPTGARSSQPQHF. CDR3 DNA: TGCACCAGCAGCCCCACGGGAGCTCGGTCGTCCCAGCCCCAGCATTTT.

The V gene is TRBV2, the J gene TRBJ2-1; D is possibly TRBD2 (6 bases). The germline CDR1 and CDR2 sequences are SNHLY and FYNNEI. The CDR3 extends over 13 amino acids. V dropped 8 bases and J dropped 5 bases, with 13 bases sitting between them. The CDR3 bases are TGTGCCAGCCACCGCGGGGACGACAATGAGCAGTTCTTC. It is translated as CASHRGDDNEQFF.

This chain's CDR3 is CAISVGQGSYGYTF. CDR3 bases: TGTGCCATCAGTGTCGGACAGGGGAGCTATGGCTACACCTTC. The chain has TRBV10-3 and TRBJ1-2, with TRBD1 matching 9 bases. The CDR3 is 14 residues long. Germline CDR1 reads ENHRY; CDR2 reads SYGVKD. The V gene end was trimmed by 4 bases and the J gene end by 4 bases; junction bases not matched to a gene: 4.

The gene calls are TRBV4-3 and TRBJ2-2; 9 bases are shared with TRBD2. With 0 bases clipped from V and 6 bases from J, the junction kept 5 bases outside the gene matches. The CDR3 has 16 amino acids. Germline CDR1 and CDR2: LGHNA and YSLEER. In nucleotides, the CDR3 is TGCGCCAGCAGCCAAGATTACAGCGGGGGGTCCGGGGAGCTGTTTTTT. This sequence encodes CASSQDYSGGSGELFF.

This chain connects TRBV9 to TRBJ1-3, with unresolved D. The CDR3 is made up of 17 amino acids. The germline CDR1 and CDR2 sequences are SGDLS and YYNGEE. V lost 3 bases, J lost 0 bases, and 16 bases lay in between. CDR3 DNA sequence: TGTGCCAGCAGCGAGCGCCTTCTTGGGTACTCTGGAAACACCATATATTTT. This encodes CASSERLLGYSGNTIYF.

The chain uses TRBV29-1 and TRBJ2-2, with 9 bases matching TRBD2. The CDR3 runs 15 residues. Losses at the gene ends were 7 bases for V and 7 bases for J; bases not matched to a gene: 13. CDR1 is SQVTM and CDR2 is ANQGSEA in the germline V gene. The CDR3 DNA reads as TGCAGCGCAGCGTCCGGGACTAGCTGGGACGGGGAGCTGTTTTTT. Its protein is CSAASGTSWDGELFF.

This clone has just one count. V is TRBV19 and J is TRBJ1-1; TRBD1 aligns across 7 bases. CDR1 and CDR2 (germline): LNHDA, SQIVND (reference sequence). After removal of 4 bases from V and 0 bases from J, the junction contained 2 bases not matched to a gene. This CDR3 has 14 amino acids. CDR3 nucleotides: TGTGCCAGTAGTAAGACAGGGTTGAACACTGAAGCTTTCTTT. It codes for CASSKTGLNTEAFF.

CDR3 DNA sequence: TGTGCCAGCAGCCGAATGGCCCGGGGAGGTACGCAGTATTTT. This translates into CASSRMARGGTQYF. The chain uses TRBV25-1 and TRBJ2-3; TRBD2 is a possible D gene (6 bases). Trimming removed 6 bases at V and 8 bases at J, with 18 bases between. CDR1 is MGHDK, CDR2 SYGVNS, per germline. This CDR3 has 14 amino acids.

A single count supports this clone. CDR3 sequence reads: CASSLTQIDTQYF. CDR3 DNA sequence: TGTGCCAGCAGCTTAACTCAAATAGATACGCAGTATTTT. J is TRBJ2-3 and V is TRBV7-3, with D hard to call. This CDR3 spans 13 amino acids. Trimming removed 0 bases from V and 5 bases from J, with 6 bases in between. In germline, CDR1 is SGHTA, CDR2 FQGTGA.

The chain combines TRBV25-1 with TRBJ2-1; 7 bases fit TRBD1. CDR1 is MGHDK and CDR2 is SYGVNS in the germline V gene. V shed 4 bases and J 9 bases; nucleotides not matched to a gene: 6. The CDR3 has 13 amino acids. CDR3: CASSVRDRSEQFF. The CDR3 DNA is TGTGCCAGCAGTGTCCGGGACAGAAGTGAGCAGTTCTTC.

In this sample, this clone turned up a few times. The CDR3 DNA reads TGTGCCAGCAGGCCTGGGACAGGGAATAATTCACCCCTCCACTTT. Protein product: CASRPGTGNNSPLHF. J is TRBJ1-6 and V is TRBV2; 9 nucleotides agree with TRBD1. V lost 6 bases to trimming and J lost 5 bases; unmatched junction nucleotides: 5. Germline V gene lookup returns CDR1 SNHLY and CDR2 FYNNEI. The CDR3 is 15 amino acids. Together with reference TRBV2 and TRBJ1-6, the CDR3 gives the full variable domain: EPEVTQTPSHQVTQMGQEVILRCVPISNHLYFYWYRQILGQKVEFLVSFYNNEISEKSEIFDDQFSVERPDGSNFTLKIRSTKLEDSAMYFCASRPGTGNNSPLHFGNGTRLTVT.

This clone was detected only once. The chain carries TRBV7-9 and TRBJ2-2; 10 bases are shared with TRBD2. The V and J ends lost 8 bases and 1 base, in that order; junction bases with no gene match: 7. Germline loops: CDR1 SEHNR, CDR2 FQNEAQ (reference sequence). This CDR3 has 16 residues. The CDR3 region has the DNA TGTGCCAGCGCGGCTAGCGGGGGACTGAACACCGGGGAGCTGTTTTTT. This sequence encodes CASAASGGLNTGELFF.

J is TRBJ1-4 and V is TRBV9; no definite D call. This CDR3 is built from 14 residues. Germline V lookup: CDR1 SGDLS, CDR2 YYNGEE. Trimming pared 2 bases from V and 4 bases from J, leaving 9 bases between. The CDR3 region is CASSVGGSNEKLFF. The CDR3 bases are TGTGCCAGCAGCGTTGGAGGGAGTAATGAAAAACTGTTTTTT.

The genes are TRBV6-5 and TRBJ2-5; 8 bases are a match to TRBD1. The CDR3 is 13 amino acids. Looked up from germline, CDR1 is MNHEY and CDR2 is SVGAGI. V shed 10 bases, J shed 5 bases, and the junction held 9 bases outside the gene matches. This CDR3 is CATGQGPWETQYF. CDR3 coding DNA: TGTGCCACCGGACAGGGACCCTGGGAGACCCAGTACTTC.

This chain uses TRBV9 with TRBJ2-1; TRBD1 aligns across 12 bases. Looked up from germline, CDR1 is SGDLS and CDR2 is YYNGEE. The V and J ends lost 3 bases and 14 bases, in that order; junction bases with no gene match: 9. The CDR3 spans 14 residues. The CDR3 sequence: CASSAGTGGFGEFF. CDR3 DNA: TGTGCCAGCAGCGCCGGGACAGGGGGCTTCGGGGAGTTCTTC.